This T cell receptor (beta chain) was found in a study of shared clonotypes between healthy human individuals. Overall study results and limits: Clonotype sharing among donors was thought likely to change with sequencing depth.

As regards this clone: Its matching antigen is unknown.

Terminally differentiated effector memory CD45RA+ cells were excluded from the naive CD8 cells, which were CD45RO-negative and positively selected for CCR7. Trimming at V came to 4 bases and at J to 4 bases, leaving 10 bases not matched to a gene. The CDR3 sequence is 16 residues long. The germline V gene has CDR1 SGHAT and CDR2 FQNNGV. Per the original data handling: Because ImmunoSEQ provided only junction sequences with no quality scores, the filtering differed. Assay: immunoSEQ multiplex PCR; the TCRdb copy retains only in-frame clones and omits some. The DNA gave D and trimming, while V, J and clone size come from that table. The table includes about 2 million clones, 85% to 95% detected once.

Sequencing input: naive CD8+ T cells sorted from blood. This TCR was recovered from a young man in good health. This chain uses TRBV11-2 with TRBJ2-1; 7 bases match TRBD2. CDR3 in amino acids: CASSSTGTNAYNEQFF. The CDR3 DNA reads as TGTGCCAGCAGCTCGACCGGGACTAACGCATACAATGAGCAGTTCTTC.